This note documents a single TCR beta chain sequence. Its specificity is not known. The data derive from a study of T cell responses to AZD1222 COVID-19 vaccine. Study-level background: Investigators merged groups given second doses at roughly 4 or roughly 12 weeks. The study, taken as a whole, reports: Clonal diversity may have been underestimated, and the donors were mostly white British, with more females than males.

With 3 bases removed from V and 5 bases from J, the gap between germline ends came to 11 bases. The germline V gene has CDR1 MGHRA and CDR2 YSYEKL. This CDR3 contains 13 residues. This table comes from immunoSEQ multiplex PCR, and its TCRdb copy is limited to in-frame clones, with some not included. Here the sample spans about 140,000 clones, about 91% being singletons. The chain combines TRBV4-1 with TRBJ2-7; no reliable D call. The source is an adult in good health. The specimen comprised peripheral blood, sampled on day 0 of AZD1222 vaccination. The CDR3 here is CASSQPYGNEQYF. CDR3 in DNA: TGCGCCAGCAGCCAGCCTTATGGCAACGAGCAGTACTTC.